Below, 10 T cell receptor beta chains from the same sample are listed, as sequenced in a study of post-analysis software for immune sequencing data. Study-level findings and limits: Patients used about 5 TRBV segments, including TRBV5-6, TRBV5-1 and TRBV20-1, more often than controls.

Incorporated into the TCR beta cDNA libraries were unique molecular identifiers, which served to reduce PCR and sequencing biases. One entry per CDR3 protein, called by TCRdb with MiXCR from the PCR reads. This sample has 650,000 to 850,000 distinct CDR3 sequences, with roughly 46% found just once. Antigen specificity for these receptors is unknown. Sequences were obtained from blood. The receptors shown here come from a girl aged 10-17 years with multiple sclerosis.

The chain uses TRBV29-1 and TRBJ2-3; D is perhaps TRBD2 (6 bases). V lost 8 bases, J lost 0 bases, and 9 bases lay in between. The germline V gene encodes CDR1 SQVTM and CDR2 ANQGSEA. The CDR3 runs 12 residues. In DNA form, the CDR3 reads TGCAGCCTTCGGGGGAGCACAGATACGCAGTATTTT. Translation: CSLRGSTDTQYF.

This clonotype occurred a few times. The chain recombines TRBV9 with TRBJ2-3; possible D gene TRBD1, 6 bases. The CDR3 has 13 residues. Germline V gene lookup returns CDR1 SGDLS and CDR2 YYNGEE. Trimming cost V 5 bases and J 1 base, with 8 bases left between them. CDR3 loop: CASSAGGTDTQYF. The DNA of the CDR3 is TGTGCCAGCAGTGCAGGGGGCACAGATACGCAGTATTTT.

The V gene is TRBV20-1, the J gene TRBJ2-4, with unresolved D. V was shortened by 5 bases and J by 8 bases, with 10 bases between the two germline ends. The CDR3 consists of 11 residues. In germline, CDR1 is DFQATT, CDR2 SNEGSKA (reference sequence). CDR3 nucleotides: TGCAGTGCTCATCAGGTGGACATTCAGTACTTC. It specifies CSAHQVDIQYF.

This clonotype was detected many times. The V and J genes are TRBV7-8 and TRBJ1-2; D remains ambiguous. There are 13 residues in the CDR3. The ends were cut back, 2 bases at V and 4 bases at J, with 8 bases in the middle. Per the germline V gene, CDR1 is SGHVS and CDR2 is FQNEAQ. The CDR3 region is CASSLPGSYGYTF. For the CDR3, the DNA is TGTGCCAGCAGCTTACCCGGATCCTATGGCTACACCTTC.

This clonotype was counted only a few times. The gene calls are TRBV29-1 and TRBJ2-1; D perhaps matches TRBD1 (7 bases). CDR1 SQVTM and CDR2 ANQGSEA come from the germline V gene. Trimming removed 3 bases at V and 2 bases at J, with 11 bases between. This CDR3 comprises 14 residues. The CDR3 here is CSVEGRGAYNEQFF. CDR3 DNA sequence: TGCAGCGTTGAGGGCAGGGGGGCCTACAATGAGCAGTTCTTC.

J is TRBJ2-7 and V is TRBV20-1; D is unclear. The CDR3 has 14 amino acids. Germline CDR1 reads DFQATT; CDR2 reads SNEGSKA (reference sequence). Trimming took off 2 bases at V and 4 bases at J, with 15 bases between the two ends. Here the CDR3 reads CSARKTGPLYEQYF. CDR3 bases: TGCAGTGCTAGAAAAACCGGGCCTTTATACGAGCAGTACTTC.

This clonotype was observed a few times. The chain employs TRBV28 and TRBJ1-2; a weak D match, TRBD1 (6 bases). Looked up from germline, CDR1 is MDHEN and CDR2 is SYDVKM. V was shortened by 6 bases and J by 4 bases, with 15 bases between the two germline ends. The CDR3 consists of 14 residues. The CDR3 loop reads CASSGGGLGYGYTF. The CDR3 DNA is TGTGCCAGCAGCGGGGGGGGGCTTGGCTATGGCTACACCTTC.

This chain uses TRBV29-1 with TRBJ1-1; D call uncertain. Germline CDR1 and CDR2: SQVTM and ANQGSEA. The CDR3 extends over 12 amino acids. V shed 5 bases and J shed 1 base, with 8 bases lying between them. CDR3 DNA: TGCAGCGTTCCTTGGGGGAACACTGAAGCTTTCTTT. Residues: CSVPWGNTEAFF.

Only a few counts were recorded for this clonotype. V usage is TRBV5-5 and J usage is TRBJ2-4, with 8 bases matching TRBD1. CDR1 is SGHKS, CDR2 YYEKEE, per germline (reference sequence). The CDR3 runs 16 residues. V lost 10 bases to trimming and J lost 3 bases; unmatched junction nucleotides: 15. CDR3: CAVSDWDRRSKNIQYF. Written as DNA, the CDR3 is TGTGCCGTCAGCGACTGGGACAGGAGAAGCAAAAACATTCAGTACTTC.

This clonotype was counted between two and nine times. The chain recombines TRBV20-1 with TRBJ2-1, with D perhaps TRBD2 (6 bases). The CDR3 spans 15 residues. V lost 0 bases and J 3 bases, leaving 12 bases between the germline ends. CDR1 is DFQATT, CDR2 SNEGSKA, per germline (reference sequence). This CDR3 is CSARDWVAVYNEQFF. Written as DNA, the CDR3 is TGCAGTGCTAGAGATTGGGTAGCGGTCTACAATGAGCAGTTCTTC.